This T cell receptor beta chain was recovered during a study of post-analysis software for immune sequencing data. General study findings and limits: F measure showed strong co-clustering of same-batch samples. In patients, 4 to 6 TRBV segments were more frequent than in controls, with TRBV5-6, TRBV5-1 and TRBV20-1 among them. Patients with multiple sclerosis recorded significantly lower normalized Chao1 diversity than controls, the study found.

Tagging with unique molecular identifiers was a feature of the TCR beta cDNA libraries. TCRdb itself ran the PCR reads through MiXCR, one entry per CDR3 protein. Of under 900,000 distinct CDR3 sequences in the sample, about 57% were seen once. A note on this clonotype: Its antigen is as yet unknown. Its ends do not fully match the called genes, so a read error is possible.

CDR3 length: 19 residues. CDR1 and CDR2 from the germline V gene are MNHEY and SVGAGI. This clonotype originated in a girl under 18 with multiple sclerosis. Sample: blood. This rearrangement joins TRBV6-5 to TRBJ2-2; the match to TRBD1 covers 8 bases. CDR3 sequence reads: CAGSYQPLQGAPDTGELFF. The CDR3 DNA sequence: TGTGCCGGCAGTTACCAACCACTCCAGGGGGCGCCGGACACCGGGGAGCTGTTTTTT.